This entry concerns a single T cell receptor beta chain. Different DNA sequences within this sample yield the same CDR3. These data are taken from a study of control samples from healthy donors and cancer patients. The germline gives CDR1 LGHDT, CDR2 YNNKEL (reference sequence). Trimming cost V 1 base and J 2 bases; bases outside gene matches: 5. CDR3 length: 15 amino acids. Clones were sequenced by immunoSEQ multiplex PCR, and TCRdb holds only the in-frame ones, with some missing. This listing includes about 210,000 clones. Specimen: blood. The source is a young woman in good health. This sequence joins TRBV3-1 (or the pseudogene TRBV3-2) and TRBJ2-7, with TRBD2 matching over 7 bases. CDR3 amino acids: CASSQGTGGTYEQYF. The CDR3 nucleotides read TGTGCCAGCAGCCAAGGGACGGGGGGAACCTACGAGCAGTACTTC.